This T cell receptor (beta chain) was recorded in a study of shared clonotypes between healthy human individuals. Germline CDR1 SGHVS, CDR2 FQNEAQ. This CDR3 has 15 amino acids. Trimming shortened V by 1 base and J by 8 bases, and 17 bases separated the two germline ends. Sorted-subset replicate PCRs used 200 to 250 ng DNA, roughly 28,000 T cell genomes. The repertoire was sequenced with immunoSEQ multiplex PCR; TCRdb's copy has only in-frame clones and lacks some. The table lists roughly 2.2 million clones, under 95% of them singletons. This chain connects TRBV7-8 to TRBJ1-1; D remains ambiguous. This receptor was taken from a man in his late teens or twenties in good health. Some clones in this sample may be carry-over from other donors' samples. Sequencing input: naive CD4+ T cells from PBMCs. Subset here: CD45RA+ positively selected. CDR3 nucleotide sequence: TGTGCCAGCAGCTTAGGTGGTTATAGTCGGCAGGAAGCTTTCTTT. This translates into CASSLGGYSRQEAFF. Variable domain in full (rest from reference TRBV7-8 and TRBJ1-1): GAGVSQSPRYKVAKRGQDVALRCDPISGHVSLFWYQQALGQGPEFLTYFQNEAQLDKSGLPSDRFFAERPEGSVSTLKIQRTQQEDSAVYLCASSLGGYSRQEAFFGQGTRLTVV.